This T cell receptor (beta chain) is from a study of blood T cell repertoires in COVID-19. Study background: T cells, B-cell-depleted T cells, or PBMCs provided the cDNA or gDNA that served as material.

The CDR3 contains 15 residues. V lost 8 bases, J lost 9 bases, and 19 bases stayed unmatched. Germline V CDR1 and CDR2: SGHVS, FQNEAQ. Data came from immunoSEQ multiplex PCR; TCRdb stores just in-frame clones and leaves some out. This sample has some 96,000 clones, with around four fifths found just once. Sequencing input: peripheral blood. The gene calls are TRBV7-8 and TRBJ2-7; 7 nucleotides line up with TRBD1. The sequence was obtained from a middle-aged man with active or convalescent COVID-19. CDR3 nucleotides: TGTGCCAGCTCACGAACCGGGACCCAACACAGGGGGCAGTACTTC. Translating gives CASSRTGTQHRGQYF.